This TCR beta chain appears in the sequencing data of a study of blood T cell repertoires in COVID-19. Study processing details: Cell counts per sample came from amplifying reference gene primers. Here immunoSEQ multiplex PCR was the method, and the copy in TCRdb shows in-frame clones only, minus some. The V and J calls and clone size come from that table; D and trimming were worked out from the DNA. The profile covers some 70,000 clones, with roughly 72% appearing a single time and 15% taken by the ten largest. The sequence was obtained from a man in his sixties with COVID-19, enrolled during active disease. The sample was peripheral blood.

The DNA for the CDR3 is TGCGCCAGCCCGAAACCGGGACAGCCAATGTACGAGCAGTACTTC. This gives the protein CASPKPGQPMYEQYF. The chain uses TRBV23-1 and TRBJ2-7, with 7 bases fitting TRBD1. TRBV23-1 is an open reading frame whose function is uncertain. The CDR3 loop spans 15 amino acids. J gave up 4 bases and V 8 bases, and 14 bases lay outside the gene matches.